A selection of T cell receptor beta chains follows, all from one sample in a study of blood T cell repertoires in COVID-19. TCRdb's copy holds only in-frame clones and misses some; the assay was immunoSEQ multiplex PCR. The profile shows under 200,000 clones, 80% to 90% of them singletons. The sequencing sample was made of peripheral blood. The receptors come from an elderly woman with acute or convalescent COVID-19. Each CDR3 is given with its conserved first and last residue. D genes are given only for firm matches. The size field is filled for only some rows; it gives once, few, many or a size class.

V: TRBV20-1
D: .
size: .
J: TRBJ2-1
CDR3: CSASMGASGAYNEQFF
DNA: TGCAGTGCTAGTATGGGGGCTAGCGGAGCCTACAATGAGCAGTTCTTC

V: TRBV7-2
D: TRBD1
size: .
J: TRBJ2-7
CDR3: CASSPRQGEYEQYF
DNA: TGTGCCAGCAGCCCGCGACAGGGGGAGTACGAGCAGTACTTC

V: TRBV9
D: TRBD1
size: .
J: TRBJ2-5
CDR3: CASSALGGLETQYF
DNA: TGTGCCAGCAGCGCACTAGGGGGCTTAGAGACCCAGTACTTC

V: TRBV19
D: .
size: .
J: TRBJ2-1
CDR3: CASSIVGDTSSYNEQFF
DNA: TGTGCCAGTAGTATAGTGGGGGACACGAGCTCCTACAATGAGCAGTTCTTC

V: TRBV5-4
D: .
size: .
J: TRBJ2-7
CDR3: CASSSIAGLGNYEQYF
DNA: TGTGCCAGCAGCTCTATTGCGGGGCTGGGTAACTACGAGCAGTACTTC

V: TRBV11-2
D: TRBD1
size: .
J: TRBJ1-3
CDR3: CASSFTGTGAGNTIYF
DNA: TGTGCCAGCAGCTTTACCGGGACAGGGGCTGGAAACACCATATATTTT

V: TRBV4-3
D: TRBD2
size: .
J: TRBJ2-7
CDR3: CASSQESGGSYEQYF
DNA: TGCGCCAGCAGCCAAGAATCGGGAGGGTCCTACGAGCAGTACTTC

V: TRBV7-2
D: .
size: .
J: TRBJ1-1
CDR3: CASSLVVRDTEAFF
DNA: TGTGCCAGCAGCTTAGTGGTCAGGGACACTGAAGCTTTCTTT

V: TRBV7-2
D: TRBD2
size: .
J: TRBJ2-1
CDR3: CASSYGTSGRTSYNEQFF
DNA: TGTGCCAGCAGCTACGGGACTAGCGGGAGGACCTCCTACAATGAGCAGTTCTTC

V: TRBV5-4
D: TRBD2
size: .
J: TRBJ2-3
CDR3: CASSPAGSGSGWADTQYF
DNA: TGTGCCAGCAGCCCCGCCGGGAGCGGGAGTGGGTGGGCAGATACGCAGTATTTT

V: TRBV21-1
D: .
size: .
J: TRBJ2-7
CDR3: CASSRQGNEQYF
DNA: TGTGCCAGCAGTAGACAGGGAAACGAGCAGTACTTC

V: TRBV5-4
D: TRBD1
size: .
J: TRBJ2-5
CDR3: CASSPGTGDYQETQYF
DNA: TGTGCCAGCAGCCCTGGGACAGGTGATTACCAAGAGACCCAGTACTTC

V: TRBV11-2
D: .
size: .
J: TRBJ2-1
CDR3: CASSLGHQEREQFF
DNA: TGTGCCAGCAGCTTAGGGCACCAAGAGCGTGAGCAGTTCTTC

V: TRBV7-9
D: TRBD2
size: once
J: TRBJ2-3
CDR3: CASSVGLADLDTQYF
DNA: TGTGCCAGCAGCGTAGGACTAGCGGACCTAGATACGCAGTATTTT

V: TRBV5-1
D: .
size: .
J: TRBJ1-4
CDR3: CASSLAEDEKLFF
DNA: TGCGCCAGCAGCTTGGCCGAGGATGAAAAACTGTTTTTT

V: TRBV5-1
D: .
size: .
J: TRBJ1-2
CDR3: CASSLGGNADGYTF
DNA: TGCGCCAGCAGCTTGGGCGGGAATGCCGATGGCTACACCTTC

V: TRBV30
D: TRBD1
size: once
J: TRBJ1-4
CDR3: CAWSVPTGLEKLFF
DNA: TGTGCCTGGAGTGTACCGACAGGGCTCGAAAAACTGTTTTTT

V: TRBV5-1
D: TRBD1
size: .
J: TRBJ1-6
CDR3: CASSQSQGDRSPLHF
DNA: TGCGCCAGCAGCCAGTCTCAGGGGGATCGTTCACCCCTCCACTTT